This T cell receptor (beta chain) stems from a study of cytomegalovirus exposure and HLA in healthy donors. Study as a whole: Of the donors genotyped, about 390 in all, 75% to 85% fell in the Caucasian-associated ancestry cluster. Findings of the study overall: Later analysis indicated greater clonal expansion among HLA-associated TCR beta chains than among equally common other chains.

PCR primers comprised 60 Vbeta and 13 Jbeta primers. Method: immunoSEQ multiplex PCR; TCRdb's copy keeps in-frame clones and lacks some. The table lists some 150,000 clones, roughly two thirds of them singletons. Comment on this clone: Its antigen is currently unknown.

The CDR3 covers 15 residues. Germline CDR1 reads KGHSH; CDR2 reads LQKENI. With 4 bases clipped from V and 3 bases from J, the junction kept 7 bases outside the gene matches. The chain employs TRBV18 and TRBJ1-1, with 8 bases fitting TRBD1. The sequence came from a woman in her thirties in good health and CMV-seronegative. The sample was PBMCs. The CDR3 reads CASSLTTGVHTEAFF. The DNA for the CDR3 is TGTGCCAGCTCACTTACGACAGGGGTTCACACTGAAGCTTTCTTT.